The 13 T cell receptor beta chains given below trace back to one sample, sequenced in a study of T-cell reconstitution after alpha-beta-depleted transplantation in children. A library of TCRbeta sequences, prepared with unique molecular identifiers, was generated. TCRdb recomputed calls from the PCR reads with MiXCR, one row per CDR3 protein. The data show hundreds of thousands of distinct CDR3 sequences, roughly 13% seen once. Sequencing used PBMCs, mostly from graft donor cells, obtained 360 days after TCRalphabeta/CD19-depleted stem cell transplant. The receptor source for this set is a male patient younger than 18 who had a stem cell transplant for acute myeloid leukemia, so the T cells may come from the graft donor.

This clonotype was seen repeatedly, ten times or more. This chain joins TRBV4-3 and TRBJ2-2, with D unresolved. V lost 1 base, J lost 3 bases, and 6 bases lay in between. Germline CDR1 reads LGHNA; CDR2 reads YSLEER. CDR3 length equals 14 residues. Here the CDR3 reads CASSQGQHTGELFF. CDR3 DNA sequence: TGCGCCAGCAGCCAAGGCCAGCACACCGGGGAGCTGTTTTTT.

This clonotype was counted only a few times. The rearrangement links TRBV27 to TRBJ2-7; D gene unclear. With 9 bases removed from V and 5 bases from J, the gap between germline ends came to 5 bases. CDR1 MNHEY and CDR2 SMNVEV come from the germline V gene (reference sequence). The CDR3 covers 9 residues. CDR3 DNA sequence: TGTGCCAGTGGAGACGAGCAGTACTTC. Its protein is CASGDEQYF.

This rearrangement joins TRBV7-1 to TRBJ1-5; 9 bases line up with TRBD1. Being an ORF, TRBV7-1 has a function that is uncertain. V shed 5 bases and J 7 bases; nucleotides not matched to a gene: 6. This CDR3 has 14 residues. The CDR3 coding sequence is TGTGCCAGCAGCCCACAGGGGGCGAGGCAGCCCCAGCATTTT. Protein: CASSPQGARQPQHF.

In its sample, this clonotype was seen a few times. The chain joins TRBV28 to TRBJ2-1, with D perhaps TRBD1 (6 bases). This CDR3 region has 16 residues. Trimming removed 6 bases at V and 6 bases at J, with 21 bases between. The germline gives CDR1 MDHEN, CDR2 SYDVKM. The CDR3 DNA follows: TGTGCCAGCAGAAATACAGGGTACTCCCTCGGCAATGAGCAGTTCTTC. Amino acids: CASRNTGYSLGNEQFF.

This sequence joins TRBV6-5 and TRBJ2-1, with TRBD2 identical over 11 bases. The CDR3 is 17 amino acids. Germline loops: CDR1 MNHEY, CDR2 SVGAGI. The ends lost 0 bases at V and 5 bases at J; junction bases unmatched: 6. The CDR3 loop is CASSYSLGSGGDNEQFF. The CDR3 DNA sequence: TGTGCCAGCAGTTACTCATTGGGTAGCGGGGGGGACAATGAGCAGTTCTTC.

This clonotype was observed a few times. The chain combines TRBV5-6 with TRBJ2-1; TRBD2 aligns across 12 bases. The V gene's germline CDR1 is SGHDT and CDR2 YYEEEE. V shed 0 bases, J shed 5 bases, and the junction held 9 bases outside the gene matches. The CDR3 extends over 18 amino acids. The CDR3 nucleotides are TGTGCCAGCAGCTTGGGGCACGGACTAGCGGGAATCCACAATGAGCAGTTCTTC. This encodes CASSLGHGLAGIHNEQFF.

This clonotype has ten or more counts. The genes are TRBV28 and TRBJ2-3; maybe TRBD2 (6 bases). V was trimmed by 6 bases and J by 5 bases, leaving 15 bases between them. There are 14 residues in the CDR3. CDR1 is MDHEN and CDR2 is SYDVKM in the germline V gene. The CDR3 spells CASSAAGTLDTQYF. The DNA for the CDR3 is TGTGCCAGCAGCGCGGCCGGGACTTTAGATACGCAGTATTTT. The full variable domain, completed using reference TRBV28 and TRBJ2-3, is DVKVTQSSRYLVKRTGEKVFLECVQDMDHENMFWYRQDPGLGLRLIYFSYDVKMKEKGDIPEGYSVSREKKERFSLILESASTNQTSMYLCASSAAGTLDTQYFGPGTRLTVL.

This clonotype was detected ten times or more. As DNA, the CDR3 is TGTGCCAGCAGAGGGACAGGAGACTCCTACGAGCAGTACTTC. Residues: CASRGTGDSYEQYF. The V and J genes are TRBV28 and TRBJ2-7, with TRBD1 matching over 8 bases. Unmatched junction bases numbered 4, after V lost 6 bases and J lost 0 bases. The CDR3 is made up of 14 amino acids. From germline, CDR1 is MDHEN and CDR2 SYDVKM.

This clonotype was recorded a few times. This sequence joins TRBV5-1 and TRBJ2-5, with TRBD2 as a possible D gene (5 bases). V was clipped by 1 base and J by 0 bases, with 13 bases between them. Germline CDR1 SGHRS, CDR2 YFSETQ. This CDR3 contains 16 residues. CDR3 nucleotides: TGCGCCAGCAGCTTGAGGAGGACTGCGTACCAAGAGACCCAGTACTTC. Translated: CASSLRRTAYQETQYF. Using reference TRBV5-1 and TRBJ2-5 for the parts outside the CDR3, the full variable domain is KAGVTQTPRYLIKTRGQQVTLSCSPISGHRSVSWYQQTPGQGLQFLFEYFSETQRNKGNFPGRFSGRQFSNSRSEMNVSTLELGDSALYLCASSLRRTAYQETQYFGPGTRLLVL.

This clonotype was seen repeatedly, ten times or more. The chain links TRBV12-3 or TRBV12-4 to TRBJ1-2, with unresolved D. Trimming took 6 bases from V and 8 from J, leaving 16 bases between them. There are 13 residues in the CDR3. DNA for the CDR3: TGTGCCAGCAGCCTCCTAGGCCTGGGGGGCTACACCTTC. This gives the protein CASSLLGLGGYTF.

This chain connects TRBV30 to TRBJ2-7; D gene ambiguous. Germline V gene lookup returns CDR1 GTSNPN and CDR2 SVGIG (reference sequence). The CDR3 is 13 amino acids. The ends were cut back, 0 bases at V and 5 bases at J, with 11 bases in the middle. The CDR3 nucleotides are TGTGCCTGGAGTGTAGACTCCGGGCACGAGCAGTACTTC. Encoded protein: CAWSVDSGHEQYF.

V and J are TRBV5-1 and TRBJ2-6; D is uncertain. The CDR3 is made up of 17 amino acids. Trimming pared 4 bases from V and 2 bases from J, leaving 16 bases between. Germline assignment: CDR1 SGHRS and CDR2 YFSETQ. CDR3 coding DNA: TGCGCCAGCAGCCCAGCCGGGCCTCTGGCTGGGGCCAACGTCCTGACTTTC. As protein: CASSPAGPLAGANVLTF.

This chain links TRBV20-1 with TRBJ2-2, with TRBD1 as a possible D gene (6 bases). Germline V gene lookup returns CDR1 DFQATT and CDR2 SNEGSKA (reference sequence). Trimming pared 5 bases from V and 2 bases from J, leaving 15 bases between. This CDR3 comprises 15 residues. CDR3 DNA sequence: TGCAGTGCTCTCCGAGGGGGACCTAACACCGGGGAGCTGTTTTTT. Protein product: CSALRGGPNTGELFF.